This T cell receptor (beta chain) was sequenced for a study of CD8+ T cells in alopecia areata. Study in general: Oral tofacitinib, 5 to 10 mg twice daily, was given in an open-label trial.

Sequencing used cDNA as its template, made by extracting RNA and reverse transcribing it. The repertoire was sequenced with immunoSEQ multiplex PCR; TCRdb's copy has only in-frame clones and lacks some. The sample holds 100,000 to 150,000 clones; 61% are singletons and the top ten take around 6%. The germline V gene encodes CDR1 KGHSH and CDR2 LQKENI. The CDR3 is 15 amino acids. V gave up 6 bases and J gave up 7 bases; unmatched junction bases: 11. The treatment was: oral pan-JAK inhibitor, 5-10 mg twice daily. As regards this clone: What it binds is not known.

Study-wide findings and caveats: There were also resident alphabeta T cells of normal skin sequenced in scalp samples. While patients received tofacitinib, many expanded lesional clones remained present in scalp and blood. Lesional scalp, especially alopecia totalis/universalis, showed higher clonality than normal scalp.

This TCR was recovered from a human donor with alopecia areata. This sequence joins TRBV18 and TRBJ2-7; TRBD2 agrees at 11 bases. The sequences come from CD4+ T cells sorted from blood, collected at week 4, from a patient treated with tofacitinib. CDR3 sequence: CASSLNSGRAQEQYF. The CDR3 coding sequence is TGTGCCAGCTCCCTAAATAGCGGGAGGGCCCAAGAGCAGTACTTC. Based on the CDR3 plus reference TRBV18 and TRBJ2-7, the full variable domain is NAGVMQNPRHLVRRRGQEARLRCSPMKGHSHVYWYRQLPEEGLKFMVYLQKENIIDESGMPKERFSAEFPKEGPSILRIQQVVRGDSAAYFCASSLNSGRAQEQYFGPGTRLTVT.